Each of the 3 T cell receptor beta chains below was sequenced from the same sample in a study of shared clonotypes between healthy human individuals. This table comes from immunoSEQ multiplex PCR, and its TCRdb copy is limited to in-frame clones, with some not included. The sample shows about 1.5 million clones, 95% to 97% of them seen only once. Material: naive CD4+ T cells sorted from blood. Subset reported: CD45RA+ positively selected. Every receptor here comes from a man aged 25 to 40 in good health.

The rearrangement joins TRBV27 to TRBJ1-4, with no clear D. This CDR3 contains 17 residues. The germline V gene encodes CDR1 MNHEY and CDR2 SMNVEV (reference sequence). Trimming took off 6 bases at V and 2 bases at J, with 19 bases between the two ends. CDR3 in amino acids: CASSPRALPTTNEKLFF. Here the CDR3 DNA reads TGTGCCAGCAGCCCGCGCGCTTTGCCAACTACTAATGAAAAACTGTTTTTT.

Only a few counts were recorded for this clone. The V gene is TRBV7-2, the J gene TRBJ2-2; TRBD2 might be the D (5 bases). The CDR3 runs to 13 residues. The germline CDR1 and CDR2 sequences are SGHTA and FQGNSA. Trimming shortened V by 5 bases and J by 6 bases, and 10 bases separated the two germline ends. The chain's CDR3 is CASSQTRAGELFF. The CDR3 DNA reads as TGTGCCAGCAGCCAAACTAGAGCCGGGGAGCTGTTTTTT.

This chain uses TRBV19 with TRBJ2-3; 8 bases line up with TRBD2. The CDR3 spans 15 residues. With V trimmed by 6 bases and J by 1 base, 6 bases remained unmatched. Germline loops: CDR1 LNHDA, CDR2 SQIVND (reference sequence). CDR3 region: CASRLTSGRTDTQYF. The DNA for the CDR3 is TGTGCCAGTAGGCTCACTAGCGGCCGCACAGATACGCAGTATTTT.